This is a list of T cell receptor beta chains from one sample in a study of identifying expanded T cells in peripheral blood. Some clones are missing from TCRdb's copy, which holds only in-frame ones; the method was immunoSEQ multiplex PCR. The sample has over 90,000 clones; roughly 88% are singletons. Input material: blood. Receptors were obtained from a person between 18 and 75 years old in good health. Both conserved end residues are part of each CDR3. Each record gives: CDR3 protein, J gene, V gene.

cdr3_aa: CASSPTGADTQYF
j_call: TRBJ2-3
v_call: TRBV18

cdr3_aa: CASSQEVSRETQYF
j_call: TRBJ2-5
v_call: TRBV4-2

cdr3_aa: CAITPKPQYYEQYF
j_call: TRBJ2-7
v_call: TRBV6-1

cdr3_aa: CASSPRRNSEAFF
j_call: TRBJ1-1
v_call: TRBV7-2

cdr3_aa: CASNYGPSSYNEQFF
j_call: TRBJ2-1
v_call: TRBV5-6

cdr3_aa: CASSILRGEGSSYGYTF
j_call: TRBJ1-2
v_call: TRBV19

cdr3_aa: CASSSTYEQYF
j_call: TRBJ2-7
v_call: TRBV6-1

cdr3_aa: CASSLSHLSGNTIYF
j_call: TRBJ1-3
v_call: TRBV19

cdr3_aa: CASSLIGGREASYGYTF
j_call: TRBJ1-2
v_call: TRBV7-3

cdr3_aa: CASSPSPGTSVERGLYEQYF
j_call: TRBJ2-7
v_call: TRBV27

cdr3_aa: CASSRGQSSYNEQFF
j_call: TRBJ2-1
v_call: TRBV6-5

cdr3_aa: CASSLGDNSDTQYF
j_call: TRBJ2-3
v_call: TRBV5-1

cdr3_aa: CASSPMGLNTEAFF
j_call: TRBJ1-1
v_call: TRBV7-2

cdr3_aa: CASTPDRGQTSSYNSPLHF
j_call: TRBJ1-6
v_call: TRBV28

cdr3_aa: CASSGGQGNYNEQFF
j_call: TRBJ2-1
v_call: TRBV18

cdr3_aa: CASSNWEDYGYTF
j_call: TRBJ1-2
v_call: TRBV5-1

cdr3_aa: CASSLGGQGYEQYF
j_call: TRBJ2-7
v_call: TRBV5-5

cdr3_aa: CASKSSTYEQYF
j_call: TRBJ2-7
v_call: TRBV6-5

cdr3_aa: CASRDGTVPLQPQHF
j_call: TRBJ1-5
v_call: TRBV2

cdr3_aa: CASSFRDSSTGELFF
j_call: TRBJ2-2
v_call: TRBV5-5

cdr3_aa: CASSWTGGFGYTF
j_call: TRBJ1-2
v_call: TRBV6-5

cdr3_aa: CASSKGWAPHGGGYTF
j_call: TRBJ1-2
v_call: TRBV9

cdr3_aa: CASSNPNEKLFF
j_call: TRBJ1-4
v_call: TRBV2

cdr3_aa: CASRDTANTGELFF
j_call: TRBJ2-2
v_call: TRBV5-1

cdr3_aa: CASSFGYSYNSPLHF
j_call: TRBJ1-6
v_call: TRBV6-5

cdr3_aa: CASSPTTGNSYEQYF
j_call: TRBJ2-7
v_call: TRBV5-1

cdr3_aa: CATSRGQGPGANVLTF
j_call: TRBJ2-6
v_call: TRBV15

cdr3_aa: CASSRRDIDGYTF
j_call: TRBJ1-2
v_call: TRBV6-6

cdr3_aa: CASSLDRVVETQYF
j_call: TRBJ2-5
v_call: TRBV5-6

cdr3_aa: CASSLGHPSYEQYF
j_call: TRBJ2-7
v_call: TRBV5-5

cdr3_aa: CASSWGQAGQETQYF
j_call: TRBJ2-5
v_call: TRBV5-1

cdr3_aa: CASSPGTYNEKLFF
j_call: TRBJ1-4
v_call: TRBV18

cdr3_aa: CASSDTGARGEQFF
j_call: TRBJ2-1
v_call: TRBV6-5

cdr3_aa: CASSYRLNEKLFF
j_call: TRBJ1-4
v_call: TRBV6-5

cdr3_aa: CASSKGLDSNQPQHF
j_call: TRBJ1-5
v_call: TRBV6-1

cdr3_aa: CAWSEGALVAFF
j_call: TRBJ1-1
v_call: TRBV30

cdr3_aa: CASSPERGETQYF
j_call: TRBJ2-5
v_call: TRBV27

cdr3_aa: CASSSSAGAGELFF
j_call: TRBJ2-2
v_call: TRBV7-3

cdr3_aa: CASRGLAKNIQYF
j_call: TRBJ2-4
v_call: TRBV10-1

cdr3_aa: CASSLTENTEAFF
j_call: TRBJ1-1
v_call: TRBV11-3

cdr3_aa: CASSYSGFWATEAFF
j_call: TRBJ1-1
v_call: TRBV6-5

cdr3_aa: CASSLRGHYTDTQYF
j_call: TRBJ2-3
v_call: TRBV7-3

cdr3_aa: CASSPSGTGDHEQYF
j_call: TRBJ2-7
v_call: TRBV7-3

cdr3_aa: CASSPLDPKETQYF
j_call: TRBJ2-5
v_call: TRBV7-9

cdr3_aa: CASSQDPPWGAGGVDEQFF
j_call: TRBJ2-1
v_call: TRBV14

cdr3_aa: CASSQDGAFYEQYF
j_call: TRBJ2-7
v_call: TRBV4-1

cdr3_aa: CASSRGGEAFF
j_call: TRBJ1-1
v_call: TRBV2

cdr3_aa: CASSFGTANNEQFF
j_call: TRBJ2-1
v_call: TRBV9

cdr3_aa: CAWNAGTSDEQYF
j_call: TRBJ2-7
v_call: TRBV30

cdr3_aa: CASSPGTGTGNTIYF
j_call: TRBJ1-3
v_call: TRBV13